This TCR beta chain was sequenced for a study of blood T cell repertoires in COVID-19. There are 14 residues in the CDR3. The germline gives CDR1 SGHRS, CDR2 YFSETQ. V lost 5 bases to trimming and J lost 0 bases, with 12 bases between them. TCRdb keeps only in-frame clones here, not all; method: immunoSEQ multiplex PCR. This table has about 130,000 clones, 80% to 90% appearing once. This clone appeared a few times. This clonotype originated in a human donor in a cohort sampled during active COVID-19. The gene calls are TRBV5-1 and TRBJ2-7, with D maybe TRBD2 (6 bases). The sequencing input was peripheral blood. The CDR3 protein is CASRAGGSSYEQYF. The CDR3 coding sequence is TGCGCCAGCAGAGCAGGAGGGAGCTCCTACGAGCAGTACTTC.